Detailed here is one T cell receptor beta chain. The data were taken from a study of T-cell memory formation after mild COVID-19. TCRdb redid the calling of the 5' RACE reads with MiXCR, one entry per CDR3 protein. The sample includes around 340,000 distinct CDR3 sequences, roughly an eighth of them seen just once. This CDR3 has 15 amino acids. The V segment lost 5 bases and the J segment 4 bases; nucleotides outside the gene matches: 5. The sequenced material came from PBMCs or a T cell subset sorted from them (not recorded which). V gene TRBV12-3 or TRBV12-4 combines with J gene TRBJ2-6; TRBD1 aligns across 7 bases. The TCR sequence derives from a man between 18 and 29 years old who had mild COVID-19 (a few samples of this study predate the infection). Cell type and time point are not known. This chain's CDR3 is CASSHRGTGANVLTF. In nucleotides, the CDR3 is TGTGCCAGCAGTCACAGGGGTACAGGGGCCAACGTCCTGACTTTC.